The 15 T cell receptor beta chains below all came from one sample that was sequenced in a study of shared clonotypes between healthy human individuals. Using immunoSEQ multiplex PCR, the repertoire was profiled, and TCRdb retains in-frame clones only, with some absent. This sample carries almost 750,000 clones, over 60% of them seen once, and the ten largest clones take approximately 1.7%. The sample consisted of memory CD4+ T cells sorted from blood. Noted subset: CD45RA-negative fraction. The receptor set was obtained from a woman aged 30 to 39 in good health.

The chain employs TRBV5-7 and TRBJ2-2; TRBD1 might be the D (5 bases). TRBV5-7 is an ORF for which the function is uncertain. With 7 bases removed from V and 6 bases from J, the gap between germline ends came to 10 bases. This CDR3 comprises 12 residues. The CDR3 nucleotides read TGTGCCAGCGGGTCCAGGGCCGGGGAGCTGTTTTTT. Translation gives CASGSRAGELFF.

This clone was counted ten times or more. The CDR3 loop is CASSVNNREQYF. CDR3 in DNA: TGTGCCAGCAGTGTCAACAACAGGGAGCAGTACTTC. This chain uses TRBV2 with TRBJ2-7; possibly TRBD1 for D (5 bases). Germline lookup yields CDR1 SNHLY and CDR2 FYNNEI. The CDR3 runs 12 residues. The V and J ends lost 4 bases and 7 bases respectively, with 11 bases between them.

In nucleotides, the CDR3 is TGTGCCTGGAGTGTACTGTGGGGGCAAGGGAATGAGCAGTTCTTC. This gives the protein CAWSVLWGQGNEQFF. The gene calls are TRBV30 and TRBJ2-1, with a possible D match to TRBD1 (6 bases). Germline CDR1 is GTSNPN and CDR2 is SVGIG (reference sequence). The CDR3 extends over 15 amino acids. Trimming shortened V by 0 bases and J by 7 bases, and 16 bases separated the two germline ends.

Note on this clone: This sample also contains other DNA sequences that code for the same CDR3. CDR3 nucleotide sequence: TGTGCCAGCAGTTCAGGGGGAAACAATCAGCCCCAGCATTTT. This encodes CASSSGGNNQPQHF. V gene TRBV28 combines with J gene TRBJ1-5; 7 bases fit TRBD1. The CDR3 covers 14 residues. The trim removed 4 bases at V and 3 bases at J, leaving 3 bases unmatched. Germline values: CDR1 MDHEN, CDR2 SYDVKM.

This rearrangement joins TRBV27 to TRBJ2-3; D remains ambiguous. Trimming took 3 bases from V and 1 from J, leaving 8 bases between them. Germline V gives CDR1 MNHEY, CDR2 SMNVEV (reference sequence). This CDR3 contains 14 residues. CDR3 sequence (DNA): TGTGCCAGCAGTTTCAACAGTCGCACAGATACGCAGTATTTT. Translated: CASSFNSRTDTQYF.

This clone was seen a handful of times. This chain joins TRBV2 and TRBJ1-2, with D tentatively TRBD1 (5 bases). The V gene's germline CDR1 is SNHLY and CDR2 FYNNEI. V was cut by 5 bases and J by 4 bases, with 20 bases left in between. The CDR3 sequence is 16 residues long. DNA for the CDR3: TGTGCCAGCAGTCCCCAGTCCCCCGGGGCCGGCTATGGCTACACCTTC. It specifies CASSPQSPGAGYGYTF.

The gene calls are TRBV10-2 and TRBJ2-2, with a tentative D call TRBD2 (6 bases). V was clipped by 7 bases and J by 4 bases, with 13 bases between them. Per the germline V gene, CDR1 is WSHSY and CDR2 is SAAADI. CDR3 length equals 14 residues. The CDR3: CASKVAGSTGELFF. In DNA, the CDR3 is TGCGCCAGCAAAGTGGCGGGATCCACCGGGGAGCTGTTTTTT.

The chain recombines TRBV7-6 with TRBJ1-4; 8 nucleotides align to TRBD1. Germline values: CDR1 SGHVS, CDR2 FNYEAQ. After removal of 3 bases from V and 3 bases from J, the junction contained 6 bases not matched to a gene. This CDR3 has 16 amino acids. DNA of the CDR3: TGTGCCAGCAGCTTGGGACCGGGACAGGCTAATGAAAAACTGTTTTTT. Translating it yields CASSLGPGQANEKLFF.

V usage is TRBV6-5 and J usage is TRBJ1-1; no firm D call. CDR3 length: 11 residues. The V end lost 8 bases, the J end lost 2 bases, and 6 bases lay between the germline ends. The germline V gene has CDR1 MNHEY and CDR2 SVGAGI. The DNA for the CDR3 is TGTGCCAGCTTTTTTAACACTGAAGCTTTCTTT. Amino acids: CASFFNTEAFF.

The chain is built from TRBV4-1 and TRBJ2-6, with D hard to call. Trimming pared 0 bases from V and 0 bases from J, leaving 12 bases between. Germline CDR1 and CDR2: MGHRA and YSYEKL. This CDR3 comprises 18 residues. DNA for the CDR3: TGCGCCAGCAGCCAAGATCTATCGGAAATCTCTGGGGCCAACGTCCTGACTTTC. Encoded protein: CASSQDLSEISGANVLTF.

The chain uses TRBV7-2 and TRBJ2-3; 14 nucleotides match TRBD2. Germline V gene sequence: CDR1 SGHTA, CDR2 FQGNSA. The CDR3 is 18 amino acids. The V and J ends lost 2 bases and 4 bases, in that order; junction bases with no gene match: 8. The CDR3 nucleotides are TGTGCCAGCAGCTTAAGGGTCGGACTAGCGGGAGGTGCAGATACGCAGTATTTT. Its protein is CASSLRVGLAGGADTQYF.

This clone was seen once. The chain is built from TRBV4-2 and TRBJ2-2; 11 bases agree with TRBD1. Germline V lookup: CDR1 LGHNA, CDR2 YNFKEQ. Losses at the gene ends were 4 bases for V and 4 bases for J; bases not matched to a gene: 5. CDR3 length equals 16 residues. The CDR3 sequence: CASSRAGTGGTGELFF. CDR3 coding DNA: TGTGCCAGCAGCCGCGCCGGGACAGGGGGCACCGGGGAGCTGTTTTTT.

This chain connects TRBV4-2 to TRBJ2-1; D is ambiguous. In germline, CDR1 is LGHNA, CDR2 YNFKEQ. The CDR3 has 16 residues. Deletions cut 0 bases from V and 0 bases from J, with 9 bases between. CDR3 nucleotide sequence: TGTGCCAGCAGCCAAGATGCCGCCGCCTCCTACAATGAGCAGTTCTTC. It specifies CASSQDAAASYNEQFF.

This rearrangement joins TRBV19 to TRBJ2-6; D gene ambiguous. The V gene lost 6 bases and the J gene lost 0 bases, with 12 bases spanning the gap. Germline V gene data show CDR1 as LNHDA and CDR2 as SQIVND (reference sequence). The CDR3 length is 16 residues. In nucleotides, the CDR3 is TGTGCCAGTAGCGATCGGTGGGGCTCTGGGGCCAACGTCCTGACTTTC. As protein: CASSDRWGSGANVLTF. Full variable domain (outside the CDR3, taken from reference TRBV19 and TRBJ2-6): DGGITQSPKYLFRKEGQNVTLSCEQNLNHDAMYWYRQDPGQGLRLIYYSQIVNDFQKGDIAEGYSVSREKKESFPLTVTSAQKNPTAFYLCASSDRWGSGANVLTFGAGSRLTVL.

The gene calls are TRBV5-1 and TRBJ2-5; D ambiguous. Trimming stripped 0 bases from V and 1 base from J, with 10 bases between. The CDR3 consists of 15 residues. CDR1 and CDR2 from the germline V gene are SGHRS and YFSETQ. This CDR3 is CASSLASSSQETQYF. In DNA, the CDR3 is TGCGCCAGCAGCTTGGCTTCATCATCCCAAGAGACCCAGTACTTC. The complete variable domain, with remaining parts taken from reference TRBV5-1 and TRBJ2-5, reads KAGVTQTPRYLIKTRGQQVTLSCSPISGHRSVSWYQQTPGQGLQFLFEYFSETQRNKGNFPGRFSGRQFSNSRSEMNVSTLELGDSALYLCASSLASSSQETQYFGPGTRLLVL.